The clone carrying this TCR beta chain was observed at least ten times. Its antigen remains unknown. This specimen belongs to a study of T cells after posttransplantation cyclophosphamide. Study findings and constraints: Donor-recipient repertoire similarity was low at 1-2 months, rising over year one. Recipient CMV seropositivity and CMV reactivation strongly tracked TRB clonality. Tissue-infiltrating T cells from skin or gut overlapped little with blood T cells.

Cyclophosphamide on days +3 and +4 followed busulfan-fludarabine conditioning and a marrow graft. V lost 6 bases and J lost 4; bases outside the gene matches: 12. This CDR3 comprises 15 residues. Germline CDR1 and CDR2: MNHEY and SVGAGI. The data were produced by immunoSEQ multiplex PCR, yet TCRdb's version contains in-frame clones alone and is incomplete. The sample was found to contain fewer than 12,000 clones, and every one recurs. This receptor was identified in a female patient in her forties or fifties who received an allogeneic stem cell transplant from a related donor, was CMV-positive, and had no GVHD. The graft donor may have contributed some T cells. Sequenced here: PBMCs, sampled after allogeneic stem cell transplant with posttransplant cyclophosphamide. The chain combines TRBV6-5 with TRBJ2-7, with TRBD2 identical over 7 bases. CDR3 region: CASSRTSLRIYEQYF. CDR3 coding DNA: TGTGCCAGCAGCAGGACTAGTCTCCGCATATACGAGCAGTACTTC.